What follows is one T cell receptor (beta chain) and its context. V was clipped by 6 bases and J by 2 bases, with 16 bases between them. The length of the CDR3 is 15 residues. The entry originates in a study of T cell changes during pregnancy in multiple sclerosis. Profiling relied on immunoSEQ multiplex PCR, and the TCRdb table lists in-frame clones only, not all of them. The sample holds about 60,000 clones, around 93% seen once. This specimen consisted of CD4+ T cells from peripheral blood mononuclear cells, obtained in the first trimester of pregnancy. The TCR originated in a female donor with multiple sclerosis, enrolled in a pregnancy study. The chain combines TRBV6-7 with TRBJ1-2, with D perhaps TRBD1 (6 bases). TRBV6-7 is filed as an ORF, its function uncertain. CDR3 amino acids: CASRNQTGPNYGYTF. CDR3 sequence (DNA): TGTGCCAGCAGGAATCAAACAGGGCCCAACTATGGCTACACCTTC.